This TCR beta chain was found in a study of shared clonotypes between healthy human individuals. Turning to the study itself: The cohort comprised a couple of women and a few men. Their ages spanned 18 to 49 years. Study-level findings and limits: Collection of samples was limited to blood; tissue repertoires likely differ.

This clone was counted a single time. Its antigen is not known. DNA input for the unsorted PBMC replicate PCRs was around 300 ng, 31,000 or so T cell genomes. The repertoire was sequenced with immunoSEQ multiplex PCR; TCRdb's copy has only in-frame clones and lacks some. Here the sample spans hundreds of thousands of clones, roughly 79% being singletons. The germline CDR1 and CDR2 sequences are MNHNS and SASEGT. The CDR3 runs 15 residues. With 2 bases clipped from V and 5 bases from J, the junction kept 6 bases outside the gene matches. Sequenced: PBMCs. The J gene is TRBJ1-5, the V gene TRBV6-1, with 7 bases aligning to TRBD1. The TCR originated in a woman in her 40s in good health. Some clones in this sample may be carry-over from other donors' samples. The DNA of the CDR3 is TGTGCCAGCAGTGAAAGAGGGACAGCCGATCAGCCCCAGCATTTT. It specifies CASSERGTADQPQHF.